This T cell receptor (beta chain) was obtained from a study of T cell clones after liver transplantation. Study context: HCV positivity affected three of eight recipients; the rest lacked autoimmune or viral indications. Tolerance: complete withdrawal held at least one year, liver enzymes staying within twice normal. The study's findings and limits: Compared with third party-reactive sequences, donor-reactive ones declined more, independent of withdrawal success.

CDR1 and CDR2 from the germline V gene are SGHDT and YYEEEE. The CDR3 runs 18 residues. Trimming removed 4 bases from V and 2 bases from J; junction bases left unmatched: 12. Remarks on this clone: The antigen is unknown.

TCRdb's table, derived via immunoSEQ multiplex PCR, lists solely in-frame clones and lacks some. The top ten hold 0.65% to 0.85% of the sample, which has around 110,000 clones, 90% seen once. The genes are TRBV5-6 and TRBJ2-5; 12 bases are a match to TRBD2. The receptor's source is a human patient who received a liver transplant. The T cells may come from the graft donor. Sample: CD4+ T cells from blood, taken 12 months after liver transplant. DNA for the CDR3: TGTGCCAGCAGCGAGCAGGTCAGGGGACTAGCGGGTCAAGAGACCCAGTACTTC. Protein: CASSEQVRGLAGQETQYF.